This T cell receptor (beta chain) stems from a study of CD8+ T cells in alopecia areata. It was cDNA, reverse transcribed from extracted RNA, that served as the sequencing template. Produced via immunoSEQ multiplex PCR; TCRdb's table is partial and in-frame only. Found here are some 190,000 clones, about three fifths of them singletons; the top ten hold 0.95% to 1.1%. Germline CDR1 ENHRY, CDR2 SYGVKD. The CDR3 runs 11 residues. Trimming took 2 bases from V and 5 from J, leaving 3 bases between them. The sample holds a few counts of this clone. Treatment noted: oral pan-JAK inhibitor, 5-10 mg twice daily.

This receptor was identified in a human donor with alopecia areata. The genes are TRBV10-3 and TRBJ2-5; no clear D gene. The material was CD4+ T cells sorted from blood, obtained at week 24, from a patient treated with tofacitinib. CDR3 in DNA: TGTGCCATCAGTGAGAGTGAGACCCAGTACTTC. Translation: CAISESETQYF.